The 12 T cell receptor beta chains listed next were all sequenced from one sample in a study of Ad26.COV2.S vaccination and SARS-CoV-2 variants. The sample's treatment: approximately 18 received Ad26.COV2.S at low or high dose, single or two shots; about 5 received placebo; per-sample allocation not given. Vaccine and placebo recipients were sampled on day 63 after the first injection. Measured with immunoSEQ multiplex PCR; TCRdb has only the in-frame clones, and not every one. The sample holds roughly 400,000 clones, roughly 90% seen once. Sequenced here: peripheral blood, sampled in a trial of Ad26.COV2.S vaccine versus placebo. These TCRs come from a person aged 18 to 59 who received the Ad26.COV2.S COVID-19 vaccine or a placebo.

V is TRBV9 and J is TRBJ2-1, with TRBD1 matching over 9 bases. This CDR3 comprises 15 residues. Trimming removed 0 bases from V and 8 bases from J; junction bases left unmatched: 6. CDR1 SGDLS and CDR2 YYNGEE come from the germline V gene. For the CDR3, the DNA is TGTGCCAGCAGCGTAGGTGACAGGGGGGGAGATGAGCAGTTCTTC. Translation: CASSVGDRGGDEQFF.

The rearrangement links TRBV6-5 to TRBJ2-2; no reliable D call. The CDR3 consists of 14 residues. V was shortened by 2 bases and J by 1 base, with 5 bases between the two germline ends. Germline CDR1 MNHEY, CDR2 SVGAGI. This CDR3 reads CASSYNWNTGELFF. The CDR3 DNA reads TGTGCCAGCAGTTACAACTGGAACACCGGGGAGCTGTTTTTT.

This rearrangement joins TRBV4-1 to TRBJ2-1; TRBD2 matches 8 bases. The V gene's germline CDR1 is MGHRA and CDR2 YSYEKL. J was trimmed by 5 bases and V by 0 bases; bases with no gene match: 12. CDR3 size: 18 residues. The CDR3 protein is CASSQDYLSGRIHNEQFF. CDR3 DNA sequence: TGCGCCAGCAGCCAAGATTATTTGAGCGGGAGAATTCACAATGAGCAGTTCTTC.

The V call is TRBV7-9, the J call TRBJ2-7; D is uncertain. Germline CDR1 is SEHNR and CDR2 is FQNEAQ (reference sequence). This CDR3 spans 14 amino acids. V gave up 2 bases and J gave up 3 bases, with 11 bases separating them. In nucleotides, the CDR3 is TGTGCCAGCAGCTTACAAGGATCCAGCTACGAGCAGTACTTC. Amino acid sequence: CASSLQGSSYEQYF.

The genes are TRBV19 and TRBJ1-4; maybe TRBD1 (6 bases). Trimming left V 5 bases short and J 0 bases short, with 13 bases between. Germline assignment: CDR1 LNHDA and CDR2 SQIVND (reference sequence). The CDR3 is 16 amino acids. The CDR3 DNA reads TGTGCCAGTAGTTCACTCCGACAGGCAACTAATGAAAAACTGTTTTTT. Amino acids: CASSSLRQATNEKLFF.

This chain joins TRBV7-2 and TRBJ2-1; no definite D call. The CDR3 runs to 15 residues. Germline lookup yields CDR1 SGHTA and CDR2 FQGNSA. V lost 2 bases and J 7 bases, leaving 15 bases between the germline ends. The CDR3 DNA is TGTGCCAGCAGCTTATTGGGCTTATCGGGTAATGAGCAGTTCTTC. Protein product: CASSLLGLSGNEQFF.

V is TRBV5-1 and J is TRBJ1-3; 7 bases align to TRBD1. The V gene end was trimmed by 4 bases and the J gene end by 0 bases; junction bases not matched to a gene: 4. The CDR3 runs to 15 residues. CDR1 is SGHRS and CDR2 is YFSETQ in the germline V gene. CDR3 region: CASSGTGDSGNTIYF. CDR3 in DNA: TGCGCCAGCAGCGGTACAGGGGACTCTGGAAACACCATATATTTT.

This chain uses TRBV3-1 (or the pseudogene TRBV3-2) with TRBJ1-5; 7 bases align to TRBD1. From germline, CDR1 is LGHDT and CDR2 YNNKEL (reference sequence). The CDR3 covers 13 residues. Unmatched junction bases numbered 5, after V lost 5 bases and J lost 7 bases. The CDR3 DNA reads as TGTGCCAGCAGCTGGACAGGTCGGCAGCCCCAGCATTTT. Translated, it gives CASSWTGRQPQHF.

This clone came up once. Other nucleotide sequences from this sample produce the same CDR3. The rearrangement links TRBV30 to TRBJ1-1; 9 nucleotides line up with TRBD1. This CDR3 is 13 amino acids long. Germline assignment: CDR1 GTSNPN and CDR2 SVGIG (reference sequence). V lost 4 bases, J lost 2 bases, and 2 bases stayed unmatched. Here the CDR3 reads CAWNRGLNTEAFF. In DNA form, the CDR3 reads TGTGCCTGGAACAGGGGGCTCAACACTGAAGCTTTCTTT.

This chain connects TRBV2 to TRBJ2-5; possibly TRBD1 for D (6 bases). The CDR3 contains 14 residues. V was cut by 2 bases and J by 5 bases, with 12 bases left in between. CDR1 and CDR2 (germline): SNHLY, FYNNEI. The CDR3 DNA reads as TGTGCCAGCAGTGAACGACAGGTGCGGGAGACCCAGTACTTC. It translates to CASSERQVRETQYF.

The J gene is TRBJ1-2, the V gene TRBV12-3 or TRBV12-4; D remains ambiguous. The CDR3 has 13 amino acids. Deletions cut 6 bases from V and 2 bases from J, with 10 bases between. CDR3 loop: CASSRGRNYGYTF. CDR3 bases: TGTGCCAGCAGCCGCGGACGGAACTATGGCTACACCTTC.

The V call is TRBV12-5, the J call TRBJ2-1; 10 bases map to TRBD2. This CDR3 has 14 residues. The junction had 9 bases not matched to a gene; V was cut back by 7 bases and J by 9 bases. CDR1 and CDR2 from the germline V gene are LGHNT and FRNRAP. The CDR3 coding sequence is TGTGCTAGTGCCGGGAGTAGCGGGAGGATTGAGCAGTTCTTC. Amino acids: CASAGSSGRIEQFF.